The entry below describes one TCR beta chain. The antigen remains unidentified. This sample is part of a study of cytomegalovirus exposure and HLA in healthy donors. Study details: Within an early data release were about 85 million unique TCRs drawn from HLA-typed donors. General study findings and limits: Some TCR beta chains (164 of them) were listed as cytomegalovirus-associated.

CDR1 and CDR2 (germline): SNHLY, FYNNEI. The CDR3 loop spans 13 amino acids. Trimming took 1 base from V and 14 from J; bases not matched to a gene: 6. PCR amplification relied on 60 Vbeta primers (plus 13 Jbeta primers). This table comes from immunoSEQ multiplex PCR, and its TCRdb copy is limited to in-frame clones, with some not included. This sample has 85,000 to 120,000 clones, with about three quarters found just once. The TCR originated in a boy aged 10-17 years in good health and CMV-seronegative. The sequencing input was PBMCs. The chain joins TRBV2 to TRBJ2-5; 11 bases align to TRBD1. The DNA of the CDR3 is TGTGCCAGCAGTGAAGGGGGGACAGGGGGAGGTTACTTC. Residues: CASSEGGTGGGYF.